This TCR beta chain was sequenced in a study of blood T cells in healthy people across ages. Donors were healthy Caucasian individuals from Russia aged about 6 to 90. Germline loops: CDR1 SGHRS, CDR2 YFSETQ. With 5 bases removed from V and 5 bases from J, the gap between germline ends came to 14 bases. This CDR3 is 14 amino acids long. Next came a second PCR, run for roughly 6 to 11 cycles, which used a sample-barcoded 5' primer along with a J-beta primer mix. In TCRdb, the 5' RACE reads were re-called with MiXCR into one record per CDR3 protein. The sample has 700,000 to 950,000 distinct CDR3 sequences; around 40% are singletons.

The sample consisted of blood. This clonotype was obtained from a woman in her fifties or sixties in good health. The chain has TRBV5-1 and TRBJ2-1; D call uncertain. CDR3 region: CASSSLNPHNEQFF. In nucleotides, the CDR3 is TGCGCCAGCAGTTCCCTTAACCCGCACAATGAGCAGTTCTTC. The variable domain in full, with the rest retrieved from reference TRBV5-1 and TRBJ2-1, is KAGVTQTPRYLIKTRGQQVTLSCSPISGHRSVSWYQQTPGQGLQFLFEYFSETQRNKGNFPGRFSGRQFSNSRSEMNVSTLELGDSALYLCASSSLNPHNEQFFGPGTRLTVL.